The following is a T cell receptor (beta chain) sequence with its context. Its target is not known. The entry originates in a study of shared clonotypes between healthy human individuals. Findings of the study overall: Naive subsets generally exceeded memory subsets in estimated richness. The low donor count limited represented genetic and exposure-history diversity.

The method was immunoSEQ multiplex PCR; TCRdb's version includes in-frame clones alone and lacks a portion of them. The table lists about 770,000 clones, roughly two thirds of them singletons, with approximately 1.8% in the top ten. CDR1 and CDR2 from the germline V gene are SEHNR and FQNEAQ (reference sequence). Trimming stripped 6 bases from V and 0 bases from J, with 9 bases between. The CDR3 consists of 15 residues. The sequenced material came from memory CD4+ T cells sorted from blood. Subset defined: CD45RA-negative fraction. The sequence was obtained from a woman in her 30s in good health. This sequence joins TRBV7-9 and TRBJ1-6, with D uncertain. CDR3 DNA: TGTGCCAGCAGTGGCGGGAGCTCCTATAATTCACCCCTCCACTTT. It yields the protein CASSGGSSYNSPLHF. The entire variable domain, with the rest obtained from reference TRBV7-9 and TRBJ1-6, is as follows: DTGVSQNPRHKITKRGQNVTFRCDPISEHNRLYWYRQTLGQGPEFLTYFQNEAQLEKSRLLSDRFSAERPKGSFSTLEIQRTEQGDSAMYLCASSGGSSYNSPLHFGNGTRLTVT.